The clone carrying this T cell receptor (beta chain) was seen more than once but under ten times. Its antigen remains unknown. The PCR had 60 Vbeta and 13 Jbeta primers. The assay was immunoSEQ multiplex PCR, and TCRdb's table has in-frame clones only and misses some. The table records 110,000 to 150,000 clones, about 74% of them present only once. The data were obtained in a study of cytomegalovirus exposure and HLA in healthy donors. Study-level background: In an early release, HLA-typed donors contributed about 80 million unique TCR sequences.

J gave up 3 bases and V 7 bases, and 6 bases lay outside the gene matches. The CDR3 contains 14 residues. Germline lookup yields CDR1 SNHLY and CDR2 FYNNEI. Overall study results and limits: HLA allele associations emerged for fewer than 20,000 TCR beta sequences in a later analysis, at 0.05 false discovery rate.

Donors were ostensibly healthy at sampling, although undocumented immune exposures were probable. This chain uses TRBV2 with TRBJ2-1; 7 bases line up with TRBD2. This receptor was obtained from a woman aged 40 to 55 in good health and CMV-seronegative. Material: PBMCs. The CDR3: CASKQREFYNEQFF. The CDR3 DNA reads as TGTGCCAGCAAGCAGCGGGAATTCTACAATGAGCAGTTCTTC.